Described below is a single TCR beta chain sequence and its context. The specificity of this receptor is unknown. No quality values exist for individual bases; no much larger clone is one base distant. This sample was included in a study of blood T cells in healthy people across ages (dated by TCRdb to 2013 to 2016). About the full investigation: In model experiments, template switching captured about one uniquely barcoded TCR beta cDNA molecule for every two T cells. The study measured age-related changes in TCR beta repertoire diversity using deep sequencing normalized with unique cDNA molecular identifiers. Donors were grouped into four age groups: young (average 16 years), middle-aged (around 39), aged (62) and long-lived (just over 80). To avoid experimental bias, donors of different ages were spread randomly across the sequencing lanes. The study analyzed two additional independent replicas of 1 million unique cDNA reads from the same blood draw for two donors, one aged 18 to 29 and one aged 80 or older.

Library method: 5' RACE. Sequencing instrument: Illumina HiSeq 2500. A second PCR of 7 to 11 cycles was run with a J-beta primer mix and a sample-barcoded 5' primer. Each TCR beta cDNA molecule received a unique molecular identifier from a template-switch 5' adaptor carrying 12 random nucleotides. Each sample yielded at least 3 million CDR3-containing paired-end reads. All of the RNA was converted into first-strand cDNA using the Mint cDNA synthesis kit, with a TRBC-specific oligonucleotide serving as the primer. Following uracil-DNA glycosylase treatment, all cDNA underwent a first 18-cycle PCR with the universal primers M1SS and BC2_uni_R. In the paper's pipeline: Each sample was normalized by randomly selecting 1 million high-quality reads, each carrying a distinct molecular identifier. Instead of being binned into consensus sequences, reads that shared molecular identifiers were thrown out. MiTCR, with a Q25 quality threshold and the strictest error-elimination algorithm, was used for CDR3 identification, clonotype clustering and error correction. A nonparametric unseen species model with Euler transformation was used to estimate a lower bound on total TCR beta diversity. TCRdb reworked the public reads: Q25 trimming with fastp, MiXCR clone assembly, productive beta chains retained. Each CDR3 protein gets just one entry, which takes the most common genes and DNA from the rows behind it. The V and J calls and clone size come from TCRdb's table, not from the authors' own analysis. Recorded for this sample are roughly 900,000 distinct CDR3 sequences; roughly 43% of them occurred a single time. 13% of the sample goes to the ten largest clones.

Beyond this particular receptor, the publication reports: Observed TCR beta diversity correlated strongly with the percentage of naive T cells measured by flow cytometry. Since profiling was done on bulk unsorted PBMCs, naive and antigen-experienced compartments could not be conclusively compared. Total diversity estimates from one million sequenced T cells were considered lower bounds and underestimates. As age increased, observed TCR beta diversity per million T cells dropped in a roughly linear way, and a significant reduction was already evident by age 40. Compared with the aged group, the long-lived group had more naive CD4+ T cells, fewer expanded clones and increased TCR diversity, a pattern suggesting age selection. Because the CMV infection status of the donors was unknown, age-related changes in expanded clonotypes may potentially have been confounded.

The donors were roughly 39 Caucasian individuals from Russia, aged 6 to 90 years, who were systemically healthy. Each donor gave approximately 10 milliliters of peripheral blood, collected into EDTA-treated Vacutainer tubes. Ficoll-Paque density-gradient centrifugation was used to isolate PBMCs, with at least 7 million obtained per sample. Total RNA was extracted from PBMCs with Trizol reagent, with at least 5.5 micrograms obtained per sample. The percentages of naive CD45RAhigh/CD27high T cells were determined by flow cytometry on a PBMC aliquot from every donor. CDR1 is given as MDHEN and CDR2 as SYDVKM, both from the germline V gene. The junction shows trimming of 5 bases on V and 7 bases on J, plus 14 bases between the germline ends. Its CDR3 holds 13 amino acids, cysteine through phenylalanine. Only the CDR3 portion is preserved as DNA: 39 bases, with reading frame beginning at the first base.

This chain joins TRBV28 to TRBJ1-2, with the D segment identity uncertain. This clonotype was sampled from a man aged 25-45 years in good health. The sequencing sample was made of blood. For the CDR3, the sequence is CASSVEGFGGYTF. The bases read TGTGCCAGCAGTGTCGAAGGTTTCGGTGGCTACACCTTC.